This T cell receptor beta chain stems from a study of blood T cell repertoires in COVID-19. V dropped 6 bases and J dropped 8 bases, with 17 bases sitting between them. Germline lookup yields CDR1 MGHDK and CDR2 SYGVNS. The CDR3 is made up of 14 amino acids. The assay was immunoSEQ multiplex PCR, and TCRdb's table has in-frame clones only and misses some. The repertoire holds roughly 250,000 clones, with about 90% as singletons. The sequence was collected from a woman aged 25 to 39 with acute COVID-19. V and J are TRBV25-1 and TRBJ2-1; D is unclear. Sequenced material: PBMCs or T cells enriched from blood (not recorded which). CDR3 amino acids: CASSFNVAGYEQFF. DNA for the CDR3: TGTGCCAGCAGCTTCAATGTCGCCGGTTATGAGCAGTTCTTC.